The subject of this entry is one T cell receptor (beta chain). The target antigen is unknown. The treatment is: oral pan-JAK inhibitor, 5-10 mg twice daily. Extracted RNA was reverse transcribed, and the resulting cDNA served as sequencing template. Only in-frame clones appear in the TCRdb table, and some are missing; sequencing was by immunoSEQ multiplex PCR. The profile shows under 200,000 clones, 60% of them singletons. Germline lookup yields CDR1 SGHRS and CDR2 YFSETQ. The CDR3 runs 14 residues. Trimming took 5 bases from V and 9 from J, leaving 15 bases between them. The data belong to a study of CD8+ T cells in alopecia areata. In the study overall: Dosing with tofacitinib proceeded for 6 to 18 months, followed by 6 months off drug.

Study-level findings and limits: Among the top 100, expanded CD8+ clones, as well as scalp clonality, were significantly decreased by tofacitinib.

The TCR was taken from a human donor with alopecia areata. This chain connects TRBV5-1 to TRBJ1-6; D not certain. The starting material was CD4+ T cells sorted from blood, obtained at week 24, from a patient treated with tofacitinib. The CDR3 reads CASSSREKLSPLHF. CDR3 DNA sequence: TGCGCCAGCAGTTCGAGGGAGAAACTTTCACCCCTCCACTTT.